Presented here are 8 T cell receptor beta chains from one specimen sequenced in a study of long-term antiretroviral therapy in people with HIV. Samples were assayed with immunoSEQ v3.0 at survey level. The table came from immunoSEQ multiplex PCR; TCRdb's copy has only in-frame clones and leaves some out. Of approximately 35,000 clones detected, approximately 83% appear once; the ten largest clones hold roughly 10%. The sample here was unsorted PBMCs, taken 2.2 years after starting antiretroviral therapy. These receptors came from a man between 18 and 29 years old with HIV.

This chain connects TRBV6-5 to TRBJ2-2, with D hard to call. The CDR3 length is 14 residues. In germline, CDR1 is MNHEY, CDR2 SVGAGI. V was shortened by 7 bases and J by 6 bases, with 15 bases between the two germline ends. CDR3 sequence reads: CASTTGPSPGELFF. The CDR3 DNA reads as TGTGCCAGCACTACCGGTCCCTCCCCCGGGGAGCTGTTTTTT.

This CDR3 reads CASSHPSQGRINYGYTF. CDR3 bases: TGTGCCAGCAGCCACCCAAGCCAGGGGCGAATTAACTATGGCTACACCTTC. V usage is TRBV4-2 and J usage is TRBJ1-2, with TRBD1 as a possible D gene (6 bases). The CDR3 is 17 residues long. The V gene's germline CDR1 is LGHNA and CDR2 YNFKEQ. V lost 3 bases, J lost 1 base, and 18 bases lay in between.

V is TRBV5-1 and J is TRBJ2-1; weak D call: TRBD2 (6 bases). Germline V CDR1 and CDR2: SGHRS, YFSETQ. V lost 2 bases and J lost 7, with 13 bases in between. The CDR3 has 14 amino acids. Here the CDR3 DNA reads TGCGCCAGCAGCTTAACGGGGGTAAGGAATGAGCAGTTCTTC. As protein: CASSLTGVRNEQFF.

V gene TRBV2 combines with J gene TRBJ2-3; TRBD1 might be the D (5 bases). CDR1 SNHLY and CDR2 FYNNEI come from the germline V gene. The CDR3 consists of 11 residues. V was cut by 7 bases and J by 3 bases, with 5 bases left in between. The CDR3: CASKGTDTQYF. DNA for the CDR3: TGTGCCAGCAAGGGGACAGATACGCAGTATTTT.

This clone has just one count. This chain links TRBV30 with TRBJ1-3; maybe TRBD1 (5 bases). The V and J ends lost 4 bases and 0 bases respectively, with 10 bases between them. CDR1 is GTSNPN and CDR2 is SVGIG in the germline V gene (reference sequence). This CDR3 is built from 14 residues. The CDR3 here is CAWTRQLSGNTIYF. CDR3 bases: TGTGCCTGGACGAGACAGCTCTCTGGAAACACCATATATTTT.

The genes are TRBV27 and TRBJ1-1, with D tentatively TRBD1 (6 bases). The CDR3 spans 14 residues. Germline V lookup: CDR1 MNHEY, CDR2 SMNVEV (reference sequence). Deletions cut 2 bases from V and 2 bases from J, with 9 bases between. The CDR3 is CASSLTGPNTEAFF. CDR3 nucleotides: TGTGCCAGCAGTTTAACAGGGCCAAACACTGAAGCTTTCTTT.

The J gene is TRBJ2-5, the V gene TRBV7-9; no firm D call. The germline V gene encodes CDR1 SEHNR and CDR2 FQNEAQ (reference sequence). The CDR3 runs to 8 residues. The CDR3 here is CVVETQYF. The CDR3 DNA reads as TGTGTTGTGGAGACCCAGTACTTC.

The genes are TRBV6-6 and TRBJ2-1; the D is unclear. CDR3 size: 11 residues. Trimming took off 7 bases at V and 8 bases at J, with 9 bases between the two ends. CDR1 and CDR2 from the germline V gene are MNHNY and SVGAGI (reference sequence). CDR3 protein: CASTYQDEQFF. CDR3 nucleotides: TGTGCCAGCACCTACCAGGATGAGCAGTTCTTC.